The T cell receptor (beta chain) described here comes from a study of human T cells and chemical hapten exposure. Regarding the study as a whole: Significantly more large CDR3 similarity clusters were formed by expanded TCRs than by controls.

Documented time point: pre-sensitization, week 0. Regarding treatment: therapeutic diphenylcyclopropenone sensitization with weekly scalp DPC. In every case, blood was obtained before the patch test was applied. Researchers extracted total RNA from unfractionated whole blood. This CDR3 has 12 residues. Trimming removed 0 bases at V and 9 bases at J, with 6 bases between. Germline assignment: CDR1 LGHNT and CDR2 FRNRAP. The sample holds a few counts of this clonotype. Its antigen is not known. Methods used by the authors: TCR counts had a median of about 99,000 per sample and spanned about 23,224 to 750,000. TCRdb used MiXCR to reprocess the RACE reads, holding one entry per CDR3 protein. The V and J calls and clone size are TCRdb's, not the authors'. This sample carries about 51,000 distinct CDR3 sequences, approximately 9.8% of them seen once, and the ten largest clones take about 14%.

This chain joins TRBV12-5 and TRBJ2-1; no clear D. The sequence derives from a woman aged 40 to 50 with alopecia areata. Some clones in this sample may be carry-over from other donors' samples. The source was whole blood, collected in connection with sensitization to the hapten diphenylcyclopropenone (DPC). Here the CDR3 reads CASGLVPSEQFF. CDR3 DNA: TGTGCTAGTGGTTTGGTACCCTCTGAGCAGTTCTTC.